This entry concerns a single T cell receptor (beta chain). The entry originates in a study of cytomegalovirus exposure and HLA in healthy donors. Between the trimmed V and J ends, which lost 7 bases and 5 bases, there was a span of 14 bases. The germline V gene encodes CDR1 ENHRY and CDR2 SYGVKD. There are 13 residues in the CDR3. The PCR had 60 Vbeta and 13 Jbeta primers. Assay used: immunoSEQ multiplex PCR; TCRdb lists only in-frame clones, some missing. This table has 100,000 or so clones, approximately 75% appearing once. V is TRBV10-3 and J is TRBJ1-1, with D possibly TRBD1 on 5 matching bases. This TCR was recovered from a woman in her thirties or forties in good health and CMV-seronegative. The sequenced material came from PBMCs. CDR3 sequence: CAITIGGGTEAFF. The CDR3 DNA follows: TGTGCCATCACCATCGGGGGAGGGACTGAAGCTTTCTTT.